Listed here are 26 T cell receptor beta chains from one sample, sequenced in a study of human T cells and chemical hapten exposure. Using its own MiXCR run on the RACE reads, TCRdb lists one record per CDR3 protein. The sample contains around 120,000 distinct CDR3 sequences, about 13% of which appear only once. Stated time point: pre-sensitization, week 0. Treatment given: therapeutic diphenylcyclopropenone sensitization with weekly scalp DPC. Sample: whole blood, taken in connection with sensitization to the hapten diphenylcyclopropenone (DPC). Receptors originate from a woman aged 18-35 years with alopecia areata. Some clones in this sample may be carry-over from other donors' samples.

The chain couples TRBV7-9 to TRBJ2-1, with 8 bases identical to TRBD2. CDR1 and CDR2 from the germline V gene are SEHNR and FQNEAQ (reference sequence). The CDR3 is made up of 19 amino acids. V lost 0 bases, J lost 1 base, and 11 bases stayed unmatched. In DNA form, the CDR3 reads TGTGCCAGCAGCTTAGCGGGTAGCGGGATGGTCGGGTCCTACAATGAGCAGTTCTTC. Its protein is CASSLAGSGMVGSYNEQFF. The variable domain in full, completed from reference TRBV7-9 and TRBJ2-1, reads DTGVSQNPRHKITKRGQNVTFRCDPISEHNRLYWYRQTLGQGPEFLTYFQNEAQLEKSRLLSDRFSAERPKGSFSTLEIQRTEQGDSAMYLCASSLAGSGMVGSYNEQFFGPGTRLTVL.

This clonotype was counted only a few times. The genes are TRBV20-1 and TRBJ2-1, with 7 bases that match TRBD2. The CDR3 sequence is 15 residues long. Per germline, CDR1 DFQATT and CDR2 SNEGSKA (reference sequence). The V gene end was trimmed by 6 bases and the J gene end by 3 bases; junction bases not matched to a gene: 11. CDR3 nucleotide sequence: TGCAGTGCACACAATCTAGCGGCTAACTACAATGAGCAGTTCTTC. Protein sequence: CSAHNLAANYNEQFF.

V and J are TRBV12-3 or TRBV12-4 and TRBJ1-6; D not resolved. The CDR3 has 15 residues. Trimming removed 3 bases at V and 4 bases at J, with 10 bases between. This CDR3 is CASSFGRTYNSPLHF. The CDR3 DNA reads as TGTGCCAGCAGTTTCGGCCGTACATATAATTCACCCCTCCACTTT.

There are a few counts of this clonotype. This chain joins TRBV6-2 or TRBV6-3 and TRBJ1-5, with 9 bases lining up with TRBD1. The germline V gene has CDR1 MNHEY and CDR2 SVGEGT. The CDR3 runs 20 residues. Trimming removed 2 bases from V and 2 bases from J; junction bases left unmatched: 16. In DNA, the CDR3 is TGTGCCAGCAGTTACGAAGTGACAGGGGGGCCCAATAGAGGCAATCAGCCCCAGCATTTT. Translation gives CASSYEVTGGPNRGNQPQHF.

This clonotype appeared a few times. The chain joins TRBV19 to TRBJ2-6, with unresolved D. Germline V CDR1 and CDR2: LNHDA, SQIVND (reference sequence). The germline V and J ends were trimmed by 8 bases and 0 bases, with 11 bases remaining between them. The CDR3 has 15 residues. The CDR3 is CASHGPRSGANVLTF. DNA for the CDR3: TGTGCCAGTCACGGGCCCCGCTCTGGGGCCAACGTCCTGACTTTC.

This chain connects TRBV20-1 to TRBJ2-3; tentatively, D is TRBD2 (6 bases). There are 14 residues in the CDR3. The V end lost 0 bases, the J end lost 10 bases, and 17 bases lay between the germline ends. Germline V CDR1 and CDR2: DFQATT, SNEGSKA (reference sequence). CDR3 bases: TGCAGTGCTAGAGATCCTAGCGAAAGTTCATCGCAGTATTTT. This translates into CSARDPSESSSQYF.

This sequence joins TRBV6-5 and TRBJ2-3, with D unclear. Per germline, CDR1 MNHEY and CDR2 SVGAGI. CDR3 length: 14 amino acids. V lost 2 bases, J lost 2 bases, and 8 bases lay in between. DNA of the CDR3: TGTGCCAGCAGTTACGGCAGTTTCACAGATACGCAGTATTTT. Amino acid sequence: CASSYGSFTDTQYF.

As concerns this clonotype: This could be a read error, since a much larger clone is one nucleotide away. V usage is TRBV6-6 and J usage is TRBJ2-7; a possible D gene is TRBD2 (6 bases). V lost 8 bases, J lost 3 bases, and 14 bases lay in between. The CDR3 contains 13 residues. Germline CDR1 reads MNHNY; CDR2 reads SVGAGI (reference sequence). This CDR3 reads CASGGISLYEQYF. DNA of the CDR3: TGTGCCAGCGGGGGGATAAGTCTCTACGAGCAGTACTTC.

This clonotype was seen at least ten times. The V call is TRBV3-1, the J call TRBJ2-5, with 11 nucleotides matching TRBD2. The CDR3 is 18 residues long. V was pared by 5 bases and J by 0 bases, with 11 bases of the junction left unmatched. From germline, CDR1 is LGHDT and CDR2 YNNKEL (reference sequence). For the CDR3, the DNA is TGTGCCAGCAGCATCGTACCGGGACTAGCGGCAAACCAAGAGACCCAGTACTTC. It specifies CASSIVPGLAANQETQYF.

This clonotype was counted at least ten times. One end of the junction does not line up with germline, which may come from a read error. The CDR3 reads CASSLAGNGVTQYF. Here the CDR3 DNA reads TGTGCCAGCAGTCTAGCGGGGAACGGGGTTACGCAGTATTTT. The J gene is TRBJ2-3, the V gene TRBV12-3 or TRBV12-4; 9 bases are shared with TRBD2. The CDR3 consists of 14 residues.

The V call is TRBV7-2, the J call TRBJ1-1, with D perhaps matching TRBD1 (5 bases). The ends were cut back, 0 bases at V and 5 bases at J, with 7 bases in the middle. The CDR3 contains 13 residues. Germline V lookup: CDR1 SGHTA, CDR2 FQGNSA. The CDR3 is CASSLAGATEAFF. The DNA for the CDR3 is TGTGCCAGCAGCTTAGCAGGGGCGACTGAAGCTTTCTTT.

The sample holds many counts of this clonotype. The chain uses TRBV25-1 and TRBJ2-7; D may be TRBD1 (6 bases). The length of the CDR3 is 14 residues. The ends were cut back, 5 bases at V and 2 bases at J, with 13 bases in the middle. Germline lookup yields CDR1 MGHDK and CDR2 SYGVNS. CDR3 amino acids: CASSRRTAPYEQYF. Written as DNA, the CDR3 is TGTGCCAGCAGTCGGCGGACAGCTCCCTACGAGCAGTACTTC.

The V call is TRBV6-2 or TRBV6-3, the J call TRBJ1-5; maybe TRBD1 (6 bases). Germline V gene sequence: CDR1 MNHEY, CDR2 SVGEGT. V was clipped by 6 bases and J by 7 bases, with 13 bases between them. This CDR3 is 13 amino acids long. CDR3 residues: CASSRTGSQPQHF. The CDR3 coding sequence is TGTGCCAGCAGCCGCACAGGGAGCCAGCCCCAGCATTTT.

The V gene is TRBV12-3 or TRBV12-4, the J gene TRBJ2-3, with D perhaps TRBD1 (5 bases). The V gene lost 9 bases and the J gene lost 0 bases, with 7 bases spanning the gap. The CDR3 runs to 12 residues. This chain's CDR3 is CASTGSTDTQYF. The CDR3, as DNA: TGTGCCAGTACAGGAAGCACAGATACGCAGTATTTT.

Only a few counts were recorded for this clonotype. The chain employs TRBV19 and TRBJ1-5; 7 bases fit TRBD1. Germline V CDR1 and CDR2: LNHDA, SQIVND (reference sequence). This CDR3 has 15 residues. V was pared by 7 bases and J by 0 bases, with 6 bases of the junction left unmatched. The CDR3 loop is CASTRNRGSNQPQHF. The CDR3 coding sequence is TGTGCCAGTACTCGTAACAGGGGTAGCAATCAGCCCCAGCATTTT. The full variable domain, completed using reference TRBV19 and TRBJ1-5, is DGGITQSPKYLFRKEGQNVTLSCEQNLNHDAMYWYRQDPGQGLRLIYYSQIVNDFQKGDIAEGYSVSREKKESFPLTVTSAQKNPTAFYLCASTRNRGSNQPQHFGDGTRLSIL.

This clonotype was seen more than once but under ten times. This chain joins TRBV19 and TRBJ2-2; weak D call: TRBD1 (6 bases). The ends were cut back, 7 bases at V and 0 bases at J, with 12 bases in the middle. Germline CDR1 reads LNHDA; CDR2 reads SQIVND (reference sequence). The CDR3 is made up of 15 amino acids. CDR3 amino acids: CASTKGHPNTGELFF. For the CDR3, the DNA is TGTGCCAGTACCAAGGGACACCCGAACACCGGGGAGCTGTTTTTT.

This clonotype came up a few times. The CDR3 region is CAISESEGRNTEAFF. The CDR3 DNA reads TGTGCCATCAGTGAGTCTGAGGGTAGGAACACTGAAGCTTTCTTT. This chain connects TRBV10-3 to TRBJ1-1, with D unresolved. This CDR3 has 15 residues. Between the trimmed V and J ends, which lost 0 bases and 1 base, there was a span of 9 bases. CDR1 ENHRY and CDR2 SYGVKD come from the germline V gene.

In this sample, this clonotype turned up many times. The rearrangement uses TRBV20-1 and TRBJ1-6; 11 bases agree with TRBD1. V shed 2 bases, J shed 7 bases, and the junction held 7 bases outside the gene matches. Germline V lookup: CDR1 DFQATT, CDR2 SNEGSKA (reference sequence). CDR3 length: 16 amino acids. This CDR3 is CSARSDRGRRNSPLHF. CDR3 nucleotide sequence: TGCAGTGCTAGATCGGACAGGGGGCGTAGAAATTCACCCCTCCACTTT.

This clonotype was counted a few times. The rearrangement joins TRBV10-3 to TRBJ2-3; D uncertain. Trimming took 7 bases from V and 2 from J, leaving 22 bases between them. This CDR3 is 17 amino acids long. CDR1 and CDR2 from the germline V gene are ENHRY and SYGVKD. In DNA form, the CDR3 reads TGTGCCATCAAGGGTTGGTCCGAGTGGAAGGCCACAGATACGCAGTATTTT. This sequence encodes CAIKGWSEWKATDTQYF.

The chain couples TRBV7-2 to TRBJ2-3, with a weak D call TRBD2 (6 bases). Deletions cut 5 bases from V and 0 bases from J, with 12 bases between. This CDR3 has 15 residues. In germline, CDR1 is SGHTA, CDR2 FQGNSA. In nucleotides, the CDR3 is TGTGCCAGCAGCGGAAGCGGGTATAGCACAGATACGCAGTATTTT. This gives the protein CASSGSGYSTDTQYF.

In its sample, this clonotype was seen many times. The chain employs TRBV29-1 and TRBJ2-5, with D unresolved. V was trimmed by 2 bases and J by 9 bases, leaving 7 bases between them. The CDR3 covers 10 residues. The germline V gene encodes CDR1 SQVTM and CDR2 ANQGSEA. CDR3 sequence (DNA): TGCAGCGTTGAATATGGACCCCAGTACTTC. This gives the protein CSVEYGPQYF.

The chain carries TRBV20-1 and TRBJ1-5; D might be TRBD1 (6 bases). V gave up 4 bases and J gave up 4 bases, with 20 bases separating them. Germline V lookup: CDR1 DFQATT, CDR2 SNEGSKA (reference sequence). The CDR3 sequence is 16 residues long. In DNA, the CDR3 is TGCAGTGCTACCCATCCAACCGGGACACAGAATCAGCCCCAGCATTTT. Its translation is CSATHPTGTQNQPQHF.

Notes on this clonotype: Its ends do not fully match the called genes, so a read error is possible. The genes are TRBV4-3 and TRBJ2-5; 8 nucleotides match TRBD1. The CDR3 is 16 amino acids. Germline V gene lookup returns CDR1 LGHNA and CDR2 YSLEER. The CDR3 nucleotides are TGCGCCAGTAGCCAAGGGACAGGCGACGAGGGGGAGACCCAGTACTTC. It codes for CASSQGTGDEGETQYF.

The CDR3: CASSQEGVELFF. DNA for the CDR3: TGTGCCAGCAGCCAAGAGGGTGTGGAACTGTTTTTT. The rearrangement links TRBV14 to TRBJ1-4; D is ambiguous. CDR1 SGHDN and CDR2 FVKESK come from the germline V gene. The V end lost 0 bases, the J end lost 12 bases, and 8 bases lay between the germline ends. The length of the CDR3 is 12 residues.

This chain uses TRBV12-3 or TRBV12-4 with TRBJ2-4, with unresolved D. The CDR3 totals 15 residues. With 1 base removed from V and 0 bases from J, the gap between germline ends came to 7 bases. CDR3 coding DNA: TGTGCCAGCAGTTTAGGGCTAATAGCCAAAAACATTCAGTACTTC. Translating gives CASSLGLIAKNIQYF.

This clonotype was detected only a few times. The chain employs TRBV5-4 and TRBJ2-6; D not certain. This CDR3 spans 15 amino acids. V was pared by 2 bases and J by 6 bases, with 12 bases between. Germline loops: CDR1 SGHNT, CDR2 YYREEE (reference sequence). CDR3 region: CASSLAGAQANVLTF. DNA of the CDR3: TGTGCCAGCAGCTTAGCAGGAGCACAGGCCAACGTCCTGACTTTC.